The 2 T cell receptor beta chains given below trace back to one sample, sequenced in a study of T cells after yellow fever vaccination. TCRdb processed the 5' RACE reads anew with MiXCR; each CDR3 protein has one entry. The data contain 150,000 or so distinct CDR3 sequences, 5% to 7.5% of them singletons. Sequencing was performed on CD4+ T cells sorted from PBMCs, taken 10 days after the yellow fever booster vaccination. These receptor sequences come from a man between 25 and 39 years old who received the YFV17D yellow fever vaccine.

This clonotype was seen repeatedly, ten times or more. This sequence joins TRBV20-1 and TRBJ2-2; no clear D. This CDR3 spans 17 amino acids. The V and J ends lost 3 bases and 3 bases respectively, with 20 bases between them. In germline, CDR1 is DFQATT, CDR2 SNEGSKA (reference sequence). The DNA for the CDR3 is TGCAGTGCTAGCCCTGCGTCGAGTCGGTCGTACACCGGGGAGCTGTTTTTT. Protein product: CSASPASSRSYTGELFF.

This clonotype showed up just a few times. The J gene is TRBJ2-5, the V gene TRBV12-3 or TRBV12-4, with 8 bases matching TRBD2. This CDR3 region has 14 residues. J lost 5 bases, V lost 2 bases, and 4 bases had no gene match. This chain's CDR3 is CASSLSGSHETQYF. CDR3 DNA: TGTGCCAGCAGTTTAAGCGGGAGTCACGAGACCCAGTACTTC.